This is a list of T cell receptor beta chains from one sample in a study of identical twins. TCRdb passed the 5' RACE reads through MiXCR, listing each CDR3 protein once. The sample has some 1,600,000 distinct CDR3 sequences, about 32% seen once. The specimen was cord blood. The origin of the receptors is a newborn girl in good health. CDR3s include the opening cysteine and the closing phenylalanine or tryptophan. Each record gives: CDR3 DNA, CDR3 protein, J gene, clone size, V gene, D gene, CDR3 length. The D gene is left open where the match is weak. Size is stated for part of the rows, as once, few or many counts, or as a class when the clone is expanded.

DNA: TGCGCCAGCAAGGGGGACCCGGCAGGGAAAATCCATGGCTACACCTTC; CDR3: CASKGDPAGKIHGYTF; J: TRBJ1-2; size: NA; V: TRBV5-1; D: NA; length: 16
DNA: TGTGCCAGCAGCCCCGTCGGAGCGGGTGCCTACAATGAGCAGTACTTC; CDR3: CASSPVGAGAYNEQYF; J: TRBJ2-7; size: NA; V: TRBV7-9; D: NA; length: 16
DNA: TGTGCCAGCGACGCCACCGGGACCGTTTATGGCTACACCTTC; CDR3: CASDATGTVYGYTF; J: TRBJ1-2; size: NA; V: TRBV6-1; D: NA; length: 14
DNA: TGCGCCAGCAGCTCGCGAACAGGGGGGGATACCTACGAGCAGTACTTC; CDR3: CASSSRTGGDTYEQYF; J: TRBJ2-7; size: NA; V: TRBV5-1; D: NA; length: 16
DNA: TGTGCCAGCAGTTACCAACCGATTAGCAATCAGCCCCAGCATTTT; CDR3: CASSYQPISNQPQHF; J: TRBJ1-5; size: NA; V: TRBV6-6; D: NA; length: 15
DNA: TGCAGTGCTGAACCTAAAGACACGAACACTGAAGCTTTCTTT; CDR3: CSAEPKDTNTEAFF; J: TRBJ1-1; size: few; V: TRBV20-1; D: NA; length: 14
DNA: TGTGCCAGCAGTCGGGCGACAGGGAGAAACACCGGGGAGCTGTTTTTT; CDR3: CASSRATGRNTGELFF; J: TRBJ2-2; size: few; V: TRBV6-5; D: TRBD1; length: 16
DNA: TGTGCCAGCAGCGTTCGTTTCAGGAGAAACACCGGGGAGCTGTTTTTT; CDR3: CASSVRFRRNTGELFF; J: TRBJ2-2; size: NA; V: TRBV9; D: NA; length: 16
DNA: TGCAGTGCTAGAACATTAGACTCCTACAATGAGCAGTTCTTC; CDR3: CSARTLDSYNEQFF; J: TRBJ2-1; size: NA; V: TRBV20-1; D: NA; length: 14
DNA: TGTGCCAGCAGTGAAGCTCTACCCGGCAGGGTAGGAGAGACCCAGTACTTC; CDR3: CASSEALPGRVGETQYF; J: TRBJ2-5; size: NA; V: TRBV6-1; D: NA; length: 17
DNA: TGCAGCGTCATTCCTGACAGGGGGAGGACAGATACGCAGTATTTT; CDR3: CSVIPDRGRTDTQYF; J: TRBJ2-3; size: many; V: TRBV29-1; D: TRBD1; length: 15
DNA: TGTGCCAGCTCCACAGCCCTAAATGAAAAACTGTATTTT; CDR3: CASSTALNEKLYF; J: TRBJ1-4; size: NA; V: TRBV5-4; D: NA; length: 13
DNA: TGTGCCATCAGTGGGGACCTCAATCAGCCCCAGCATTTT; CDR3: CAISGDLNQPQHF; J: TRBJ1-5; size: NA; V: TRBV10-3; D: NA; length: 13
DNA: TGCAGTGCTAGAGATTCTGGGCAGGTCTCCTACGAGCAGTACTTC; CDR3: CSARDSGQVSYEQYF; J: TRBJ2-7; size: NA; V: TRBV20-1; D: NA; length: 15
DNA: TGCGCCAGCAGCTCCGGGGCCGATTGGGGAGGCGAAAAACTGTTTTTT; CDR3: CASSSGADWGGEKLFF; J: TRBJ1-4; size: NA; V: TRBV5-1; D: NA; length: 16
DNA: TGTGCCAGCAGTCCTCAGGCGGACAGTCAGAGCACAGATACGCAGTATTTT; CDR3: CASSPQADSQSTDTQYF; J: TRBJ2-3; size: NA; V: TRBV28; D: NA; length: 17
DNA: TGCGCCAGCAGCTCCTTCGCGGGGATGGAGACCCAGTACTTC; CDR3: CASSSFAGMETQYF; J: TRBJ2-5; size: few; V: TRBV5-1; D: NA; length: 14
DNA: TGTGCCAGCAGCTTATTGGCGGACTCTCAGTTCTTC; CDR3: CASSLLADSQFF; J: TRBJ2-1; size: NA; V: TRBV7-8; D: NA; length: 12
DNA: TGTGCCAGCAGTTTATTAGGCAGGGGGAGGGACACTGAAGCTTTCTTT; CDR3: CASSLLGRGRDTEAFF; J: TRBJ1-1; size: NA; V: TRBV28; D: TRBD1; length: 16
DNA: TGTGCCTCGAAACCTCTTAGTCCCTACGAGCAGTACTTC; CDR3: CASKPLSPYEQYF; J: TRBJ2-7; size: NA; V: TRBV30; D: NA; length: 13
DNA: TGCGCCAGCAGCGGTACTAGTCACCTTTACGAGCAGTACTTC; CDR3: CASSGTSHLYEQYF; J: TRBJ2-7; size: NA; V: TRBV5-1; D: NA; length: 14
DNA: TGTGCCAGCACCCGACTAGCGGGGGGGCCCGGGGAGCTGTTTTTT; CDR3: CASTRLAGGPGELFF; J: TRBJ2-2; size: once; V: TRBV6-1; D: TRBD2; length: 15
DNA: TGTGCCAGCTCTACTGGCGGAGGCACTCCCCAAGAGACCCAGTACTTC; CDR3: CASSTGGGTPQETQYF; J: TRBJ2-5; size: few; V: TRBV6-5; D: NA; length: 16
DNA: TGTGCCGGCAGCTTTTCACAGGGCCATGAAAAACTGTTTTTT; CDR3: CAGSFSQGHEKLFF; J: TRBJ1-4; size: NA; V: TRBV7-2; D: NA; length: 14
DNA: TGTGCCAGCAGCTTAAATAGGGGACAGGGTGAAAAACTGTTTTTT; CDR3: CASSLNRGQGEKLFF; J: TRBJ1-4; size: few; V: TRBV11-2; D: TRBD1; length: 15